Listed here are 25 T cell receptor beta chains from one sample, sequenced in a study of OX40 agonist ivuxolimab in advanced cancers. Profiled with immunoSEQ multiplex PCR; TCRdb holds only in-frame clones, not every one. Among tens of thousands of clones listed, almost 95% were seen once. The sample in question was CD4+ or CD8+ T cells sorted from blood, obtained in a trial of the OX40 agonist ivuxolimab. The receptors were gathered from an adult with an advanced solid tumor such as melanoma, head and neck, liver or kidney cancer.

This clone has just one count. J is TRBJ2-7 and V is TRBV6-1; the D gene is possibly TRBD1 (6 bases). The CDR3 extends over 13 amino acids. Germline-derived CDR1 and CDR2 are MNHNS and SASEGT. Deletions cut 10 bases from V and 3 bases from J, with 16 bases between. The CDR3, as DNA: TGTGCCACTCCGGGACACAGAGACTACGAGCAGTACTTC. Its protein is CATPGHRDYEQYF.

This clone was found once. The CDR3 is CATSRWNILGGYSNQPQHF. Here the CDR3 DNA reads TGTGCCACCAGCAGGTGGAACATCCTGGGGGGGTATAGCAATCAGCCCCAGCATTTT. This chain uses TRBV15 with TRBJ1-5, with a tentative D call TRBD1 (5 bases). Trimming took 3 bases from V and 0 from J, leaving 21 bases between them. This CDR3 is 19 amino acids long. In germline, CDR1 is LNHNV, CDR2 YYDKDF (reference sequence).

The genes are TRBV11-3 and TRBJ2-7; no definite D call. Trimming shortened V by 5 bases and J by 0 bases, and 14 bases separated the two germline ends. This CDR3 contains 15 residues. Germline V gives CDR1 SGHNT, CDR2 YENEEA. CDR3 sequence: CASSPTDPFSYEQYF. In DNA form, the CDR3 reads TGTGCCAGCAGCCCTACGGATCCATTCTCCTACGAGCAGTACTTC.

Here the CDR3 DNA reads TGTGCCAGCAGCCCCCCTAGCACAGATACGCAGTATTTT. Protein sequence: CASSPPSTDTQYF. The gene calls are TRBV11-2 and TRBJ2-3, with D hard to call. V was shortened by 5 bases and J by 0 bases, with 6 bases between the two germline ends. This CDR3 spans 13 amino acids. The germline gives CDR1 SGHAT, CDR2 FQNNGV. The full variable domain, with the rest looked up from reference TRBV11-2 and TRBJ2-3, is EAGVAQSPRYKIIEKRQSVAFWCNPISGHATLYWYQQILGQGPKLLIQFQNNGVVDDSQLPKDRFSAERLKGVDSTLKIQPAKLEDSAVYLCASSPPSTDTQYFGPGTRLTVL.

V gene TRBV4-1 combines with J gene TRBJ2-3; D gene ambiguous. The CDR3 consists of 16 residues. CDR1 and CDR2 (germline): MGHRA, YSYEKL. Trimming removed 0 bases from V and 6 bases from J, with 16 bases in between. CDR3 sequence reads: CASSQDVAIGSDTQYF. CDR3 in DNA: TGCGCCAGCAGCCAAGATGTGGCGATAGGGTCCGATACGCAGTATTTT.

The chain has TRBV2 and TRBJ2-3, with 11 bases matching TRBD2. This CDR3 comprises 15 residues. Germline V gene sequence: CDR1 SNHLY, CDR2 FYNNEI. The V and J ends lost 4 bases and 4 bases, in that order; junction bases with no gene match: 4. The chain's CDR3 is CASSATSGGADTQYF. In DNA form, the CDR3 reads TGTGCCAGCAGTGCCACTAGCGGGGGCGCAGATACGCAGTATTTT.

The genes are TRBV29-1 and TRBJ2-7; D is possibly TRBD2 (5 bases). Germline assignment: CDR1 SQVTM and CDR2 ANQGSEA. This CDR3 region has 13 residues. Trimming stripped 6 bases from V and 0 bases from J, with 12 bases between. The CDR3 region is CSVVGRSSYEQYF. In DNA, the CDR3 is TGCAGCGTAGTGGGGAGAAGCTCCTACGAGCAGTACTTC.

J is TRBJ2-7 and V is TRBV7-8, with D perhaps TRBD1 (6 bases). Per germline, CDR1 SGHVS and CDR2 FQNEAQ. Trimming took 6 bases from V and 0 from J, leaving 15 bases between them. The CDR3 extends over 15 amino acids. The CDR3 reads CASRAHRASSYEQYF. The CDR3 DNA follows: TGTGCCAGCAGAGCCCACAGGGCCAGCTCCTACGAGCAGTACTTC.

V gene TRBV7-2 combines with J gene TRBJ2-1, with 11 bases lining up with TRBD2. The CDR3 sequence is 16 residues long. The V and J ends lost 5 bases and 4 bases, in that order; junction bases with no gene match: 7. The germline CDR1 and CDR2 sequences are SGHTA and FQGNSA. CDR3 loop: CASSPRTSGFYNEQFF. The DNA for the CDR3 is TGTGCCAGCAGCCCCCGGACTAGCGGGTTTTACAATGAGCAGTTCTTC.

The chain links TRBV5-3 to TRBJ2-3, with 7 bases identical to TRBD2. TRBV5-3 is an ORF, and what it does is uncertain. This CDR3 spans 22 amino acids. V shed 0 bases and J 1 base; nucleotides not matched to a gene: 23. The CDR3 DNA reads as TGTGCCAGAAGCTTGGCCCGGCGGACTAGGGAACACCCCTTCTTCGGCACAGATACGCAGTATTTT. Protein sequence: CARSLARRTREHPFFGTDTQYF.

The CDR3 coding sequence is TGTGCCAGCAGTTGGCAGAGCTCCAATCAGCCCCAGCATTTT. Its protein is CASSWQSSNQPQHF. This chain links TRBV27 with TRBJ1-5; no definite D call. In germline, CDR1 is MNHEY, CDR2 SMNVEV (reference sequence). V shed 4 bases and J shed 3 bases, with 10 bases lying between them. The CDR3 sequence is 14 residues long.

DNA of the CDR3: TGTGCCAGCAGCTTAGACCGGAGCGGGAGGGCCTCTGAGCAGTTCTTC. Encoded protein: CASSLDRSGRASEQFF. The J gene is TRBJ2-1, the V gene TRBV11-3, with 10 positions matching TRBD2. J lost 9 bases, V lost 0 bases, and 8 bases had no gene match. CDR1 is SGHNT, CDR2 YENEEA, per germline. The CDR3 has 16 amino acids.

This chain uses TRBV7-2 with TRBJ2-1; the D gene is possibly TRBD2 (5 bases). The length of the CDR3 is 16 residues. Germline CDR1 SGHTA, CDR2 FQGNSA. V was shortened by 5 bases and J by 4 bases, with 18 bases between the two germline ends. DNA of the CDR3: TGTGCCAGCAGCCGCGGACTCCCGAGATTTTACAATGAGCAGTTCTTC. Amino acids: CASSRGLPRFYNEQFF.

The genes are TRBV29-1 and TRBJ2-7; 7 positions match TRBD1. Germline CDR1 reads SQVTM; CDR2 reads ANQGSEA. This CDR3 comprises 13 residues. V trimming: 5 bases; J trimming: 2 bases; junction bases outside the gene matches: 6. The CDR3 protein is CSVLTGVTYEQYF. Here the CDR3 DNA reads TGCAGCGTTCTAACAGGGGTTACCTACGAGCAGTACTTC.

V and J are TRBV2 and TRBJ2-7; possibly TRBD2 for D (6 bases). The V gene lost 4 bases and the J gene lost 3 bases, with 13 bases spanning the gap. CDR1 is SNHLY and CDR2 is FYNNEI in the germline V gene. This CDR3 is built from 14 residues. The CDR3 reads CASSGGGAGYEQYF. DNA for the CDR3: TGTGCCAGCAGTGGAGGAGGGGCAGGCTACGAGCAGTACTTC.

This clone appeared once. The chain couples TRBV5-6 to TRBJ2-3, with TRBD1 matching over 8 bases. CDR3 length: 15 amino acids. The germline V gene encodes CDR1 SGHDT and CDR2 YYEEEE. V lost 1 base to trimming and J lost 7 bases; unmatched junction nucleotides: 8. The CDR3 reads CASSLWGTGSYTQYF. DNA of the CDR3: TGTGCCAGCAGCTTGTGGGGGACAGGCTCGTATACGCAGTATTTT.

The V and J genes are TRBV7-2 and TRBJ1-5, with 8 bases identical to TRBD1. Germline V lookup: CDR1 SGHTA, CDR2 FQGNSA. Unmatched junction bases numbered 6, after V lost 1 base and J lost 7 bases. This CDR3 comprises 15 residues. The chain's CDR3 is CASSLGFSGGQPQHF. The CDR3 nucleotides are TGTGCCAGCAGCTTAGGATTTTCAGGGGGCCAGCCCCAGCATTTT.

Here the CDR3 reads CASSIETSSYEQYF. The CDR3 coding sequence is TGTGCCAGCAGCATCGAAACAAGCTCCTACGAGCAGTACTTC. The rearrangement links TRBV5-5 to TRBJ2-7; D is uncertain. In germline, CDR1 is SGHKS, CDR2 YYEKEE (reference sequence). Trimming cost V 4 bases and J 0 bases, with 11 bases left between them. The CDR3 covers 14 residues.

CDR3: CASSPTGQPYNEQFF. Written as DNA, the CDR3 is TGCGCCAGCAGCCCTACGGGACAGCCCTACAATGAGCAGTTCTTC. V and J are TRBV4-3 and TRBJ2-1, with TRBD1 matching 7 bases. The CDR3 sequence is 15 residues long. Per the germline V gene, CDR1 is LGHNA and CDR2 is YSLEER. The trim removed 4 bases at V and 2 bases at J, leaving 5 bases unmatched.

This clone came up once. The V call is TRBV5-6, the J call TRBJ2-7; D possibly uses TRBD1 or TRBD2 (5 bases each). V dropped 7 bases and J dropped 6 bases, with 14 bases sitting between them. The CDR3 totals 12 residues. Per germline, CDR1 SGHDT and CDR2 YYEEEE. As DNA, the CDR3 is TGTGCCAGCGGCATAACGGGGACCGAGCAGTACTTC. Translating it yields CASGITGTEQYF.

V and J are TRBV9 and TRBJ2-7; 7 bases line up with TRBD1. V dropped 2 bases and J dropped 2; count of bases not matched to a gene: 7. Germline assignment: CDR1 SGDLS and CDR2 YYNGEE. The CDR3 extends over 15 amino acids. CDR3 DNA sequence: TGTGCCAGCAGCGTCACGGGACAGAGTCCCTACGAGCAGTACTTC. Translation: CASSVTGQSPYEQYF.

This chain uses TRBV9 with TRBJ2-7, with 14 bases matching TRBD2. CDR1 SGDLS and CDR2 YYNGEE come from the germline V gene. The length of the CDR3 is 16 residues. The trim removed 3 bases at V and 5 bases at J, leaving 7 bases unmatched. In nucleotides, the CDR3 is TGTGCCAGCAGCGAGGGGACTAGCGGGAGTTTCGACGAGCAGTACTTC. This sequence encodes CASSEGTSGSFDEQYF.

The rearrangement joins TRBV9 to TRBJ2-5, with 7 bases lining up with TRBD2. V dropped 4 bases and J dropped 2; count of bases not matched to a gene: 5. This CDR3 comprises 14 residues. The germline CDR1 and CDR2 sequences are SGDLS and YYNGEE. CDR3 residues: CASSRGVLQETQYF. CDR3 DNA sequence: TGTGCCAGCAGCCGGGGGGTACTACAAGAGACCCAGTACTTC.

The CDR3 loop reads CASSSFLGPAYEQYF. CDR3 sequence (DNA): TGTGCCAGCAGCTCATTCCTGGGGCCAGCCTACGAGCAGTACTTC. The chain links TRBV7-2 to TRBJ2-7; perhaps TRBD1 as D (5 bases). CDR1 SGHTA and CDR2 FQGNSA come from the germline V gene. The CDR3 runs 15 residues. Trimming shortened V by 4 bases and J by 2 bases, and 15 bases separated the two germline ends. The variable domain in full, completed from reference TRBV7-2 and TRBJ2-7, reads GAGVSQSPSNKVTEKGKDVELRCDPISGHTALYWYRQSLGQGLEFLIYFQGNSAPDKSGLPSDRFSAERTGGSVSTLTIQRTQQEDSAVYLCASSSFLGPAYEQYFGPGTRLTVT.

The chain employs TRBV29-1 and TRBJ2-7, with 7 bases matching TRBD1. CDR3 length: 13 residues. Germline CDR1 reads SQVTM; CDR2 reads ANQGSEA. The J segment lost 6 bases and the V segment lost 7 bases, leaving 12 bases of the junction unmatched. CDR3: CSANHQGDGEQYF. The CDR3 DNA follows: TGCAGCGCCAATCACCAGGGGGATGGCGAGCAGTACTTC.